Below are 19 T cell receptor beta chains sequenced from a single sample in a study of cytomegalovirus exposure and HLA in healthy donors. With 60 Vbeta and 13 Jbeta primers, the PCR was carried out. This table comes from immunoSEQ multiplex PCR, and its TCRdb copy is limited to in-frame clones, with some not included. The table has about 140,000 clones, about 76% seen once. Sequencing was done on a sample of PBMCs. Receptor source: a male donor in good health and CMV-seronegative.

V and J are TRBV5-1 and TRBJ2-5; the match to TRBD1 covers 9 bases. CDR1 and CDR2 from the germline V gene are SGHRS and YFSETQ. The CDR3 is 14 amino acids. V trimming: 3 bases; J trimming: 5 bases; junction bases outside the gene matches: 5. The CDR3 nucleotides are TGCGCCAGCAGCTCGACAGGGGGAGGGGAGACCCAGTACTTC. Translation gives CASSSTGGGETQYF.

The chain couples TRBV9 to TRBJ1-4; no clear D gene. Trimming left V 8 bases short and J 3 bases short, with 14 bases between. The CDR3 runs 14 residues. Germline-derived CDR1 and CDR2 are SGDLS and YYNGEE. CDR3 sequence reads: CASSGVGSNEKLFF. CDR3 DNA sequence: TGTGCCAGTTCGGGAGTGGGGTCTAATGAAAAACTGTTTTTT.

The rearrangement links TRBV19 to TRBJ2-6; D gene uncertain. V dropped 7 bases and J dropped 3 bases, with 13 bases sitting between them. CDR3 length: 15 residues. In germline, CDR1 is LNHDA, CDR2 SQIVND (reference sequence). As DNA, the CDR3 is TGTGCCAGTACAACGGCAGAGGTTGGGGCCAACGTCCTGACTTTC. This translates into CASTTAEVGANVLTF.

CDR3 coding DNA: TGCAGCGTCGGACAGGGAGGCAATGAGCAGTTCTTC. It translates to CSVGQGGNEQFF. This chain connects TRBV29-1 to TRBJ2-1; 8 bases are shared with TRBD1. The CDR3 spans 12 residues. After removal of 6 bases from V and 6 bases from J, the junction contained 4 bases not matched to a gene. Germline assignment: CDR1 SQVTM and CDR2 ANQGSEA.

This clone was picked up one time. The rearrangement joins TRBV6-5 to TRBJ1-2, with a possible D match to TRBD1 (5 bases). CDR1 and CDR2 from the germline V gene are MNHEY and SVGAGI. V was cut by 0 bases and J by 5 bases, with 10 bases left in between. The CDR3 length is 14 residues. The CDR3 loop is CASSYSDSRYGYTF. CDR3 coding DNA: TGTGCCAGCAGTTACTCCGACAGCCGTTATGGCTACACCTTC.

The chain carries TRBV4-3 and TRBJ1-2; 12 nucleotides line up with TRBD1. Germline trimming cut 3 bases from V and 6 bases from J; bases unmatched to any gene: 11. This CDR3 region has 17 residues. Germline CDR1 reads LGHNA; CDR2 reads YSLEER. CDR3 in DNA: TGCGCCAGCAGCCATACCGGGACAGGGGGCGGTTCTCATGGCTACACCTTC. Translating gives CASSHTGTGGGSHGYTF.

V gene TRBV30 combines with J gene TRBJ1-1; D might be TRBD1 (6 bases). Germline CDR1 GTSNPN, CDR2 SVGIG (reference sequence). Trimming removed 5 bases at V and 8 bases at J, with 15 bases between. The CDR3 extends over 12 amino acids. The CDR3 DNA sequence: TGTGCCTGGGTGGGGAGGGGGAACGAAGCTTTCTTT. It translates to CAWVGRGNEAFF.

This chain uses TRBV12-5 with TRBJ2-7; D perhaps matches TRBD2 (5 bases). Trimming removed 1 base at V and 2 bases at J, with 21 bases between. Germline V gene data show CDR1 as LGHNT and CDR2 as FRNRAP. CDR3 length: 18 amino acids. In DNA, the CDR3 is TGTGCTAGTGGTTTGGAGATACAGAGCGGCATTCCCACCTACGAGCAGTACTTC. Its protein product is CASGLEIQSGIPTYEQYF.

The chain combines TRBV6-4 with TRBJ2-2, with 8 bases that match TRBD2. The CDR3 totals 16 residues. The ends lost 4 bases at V and 3 bases at J; junction bases unmatched: 7. Per the germline V gene, CDR1 is MRHNA and CDR2 is SNTAGT. The CDR3 spells CASSVETSGYTGELFF. The CDR3, as DNA: TGTGCCAGCAGTGTAGAAACTAGCGGTTACACCGGGGAGCTGTTTTTT.

The V gene is TRBV18, the J gene TRBJ2-5, with D possibly TRBD1 on 5 matching bases. Trimming took 7 bases from V and 2 from J, leaving 11 bases between them. CDR3 length: 13 amino acids. Germline V lookup: CDR1 KGHSH, CDR2 LQKENI. CDR3 sequence: CASLRTSQETQYF. DNA of the CDR3: TGTGCCAGCTTAAGGACATCTCAAGAGACCCAGTACTTC.

The CDR3 loop reads CASALAGADTQYF. CDR3 DNA sequence: TGTGCCAGCGCGCTAGCAGGGGCAGATACGCAGTATTTT. The chain couples TRBV6-1 to TRBJ2-3, with D maybe TRBD1 (6 bases). Germline-derived CDR1 and CDR2 are MNHNS and SASEGT. The CDR3 totals 13 residues. Trimming took 8 bases from V and 4 from J, leaving 13 bases between them.

This chain joins TRBV5-1 and TRBJ2-3; maybe TRBD2 (6 bases). Germline CDR1 is SGHRS and CDR2 is YFSETQ. Trimming removed 3 bases at V and 2 bases at J, with 13 bases between. This CDR3 is 15 amino acids long. The CDR3 here is CASSSLADHTDTQYF. The CDR3 DNA sequence: TGCGCCAGCAGCTCCTTAGCGGACCACACAGATACGCAGTATTTT. Filled out from reference TRBV5-1 and TRBJ2-3, the complete variable domain reads KAGVTQTPRYLIKTRGQQVTLSCSPISGHRSVSWYQQTPGQGLQFLFEYFSETQRNKGNFPGRFSGRQFSNSRSEMNVSTLELGDSALYLCASSSLADHTDTQYFGPGTRLTVL.

The V and J genes are TRBV6-9 and TRBJ2-2, with a weak D call TRBD1 (5 bases). V was clipped by 6 bases and J by 0 bases, with 8 bases between them. The length of the CDR3 is 14 residues. In germline, CDR1 is MNHGY, CDR2 SVAAGI. This CDR3 reads CASSRTSNTGELFF. CDR3 nucleotides: TGTGCCAGCAGCCGGACATCGAACACCGGGGAGCTGTTTTTT.

This chain joins TRBV9 and TRBJ2-5, with D possibly matching TRBD1 (6 bases). Trimming removed 4 bases at V and 0 bases at J, with 13 bases between. Looked up from germline, CDR1 is SGDLS and CDR2 is YYNGEE. This CDR3 spans 15 amino acids. In DNA, the CDR3 is TGTGCCAGCAGCCCACGACAGGCGTACCAAGAGACCCAGTACTTC. It translates to CASSPRQAYQETQYF.

This chain links TRBV6-5 with TRBJ2-7; 11 bases align to TRBD2. V lost 6 bases and J lost 4; bases outside the gene matches: 8. CDR3 size: 15 residues. Per the germline V gene, CDR1 is MNHEY and CDR2 is SVGAGI. The CDR3 DNA follows: TGTGCCAGCAGGATGACTAGCGGGGCGTCTTACGAGCAGTACTTC. It encodes CASRMTSGASYEQYF.

The chain joins TRBV7-2 to TRBJ1-2, with 10 bases that match TRBD1. The V and J ends lost 4 bases and 7 bases, in that order; junction bases with no gene match: 12. Germline V lookup: CDR1 SGHTA, CDR2 FQGNSA. This CDR3 has 16 amino acids. CDR3 nucleotide sequence: TGTGCCAGCAGCTCGAGGACAGGGGGGTTATCGGGTGGCTACACCTTC. Encoded protein: CASSSRTGGLSGGYTF.

The V gene is TRBV5-6, the J gene TRBJ2-3, with a tentative D call TRBD1 (5 bases). Germline values: CDR1 SGHDT, CDR2 YYEEEE. This CDR3 has 11 residues. V shed 5 bases and J shed 9 bases, with 10 bases lying between them. The CDR3, as DNA: TGTGCCAGCAGTTCAGGGATCACGCAGTATTTT. It yields the protein CASSSGITQYF. The full variable domain, in which reference TRBV5-6 and TRBJ2-3 provide the parts outside the CDR3, is DAGVTQSPTHLIKTRGQQVTLRCSPKSGHDTVSWYQQALGQGPQFIFQYYEEEERQRGNFPDRFSGHQFPNYSSELNVNALLLGDSALYLCASSSGITQYFGPGTRLTVL.

This chain links TRBV5-4 with TRBJ2-2; no clear D gene. The CDR3 is 13 residues long. Germline V lookup: CDR1 SGHNT, CDR2 YYREEE (reference sequence). V lost 4 bases and J lost 1, with 5 bases in between. For the CDR3, the DNA is TGTGCCAGCAGCCAACAGAACACCGGGGAGCTGTTTTTT. It encodes CASSQQNTGELFF.

This clone was seen a few times. This sequence joins TRBV5-6 and TRBJ2-7; 9 bases line up with TRBD1. The CDR3 has 12 residues. The J segment lost 6 bases and the V segment lost 4 bases, leaving 2 bases of the junction unmatched. CDR1 and CDR2 (germline): SGHDT, YYEEEE. The CDR3: CASSRDRAEQYF. CDR3 coding DNA: TGTGCCAGCAGCCGGGACAGGGCCGAGCAGTACTTC. Based on the CDR3 plus reference TRBV5-6 and TRBJ2-7, the full variable domain is DAGVTQSPTHLIKTRGQQVTLRCSPKSGHDTVSWYQQALGQGPQFIFQYYEEEERQRGNFPDRFSGHQFPNYSSELNVNALLLGDSALYLCASSRDRAEQYFGPGTRLTVT.